A single T cell receptor beta chain is shown here with its context. Since a much larger clone is just one base distant, this may be a read error. The record originates from a study of T cells in Graves' hyperthyroidism and ophthalmopathy. About the study: Before any treatment, at initial diagnosis, peripheral blood was collected.

The CDR3 is 15 amino acids. Per the germline V gene, CDR1 is LGHDT and CDR2 is YNNKEL (reference sequence). TCR beta CDR3 regions were amplified from RNA transcripts. The study used the HTBI primer set for a first-round RT-PCR of the TCR CDR3. One entry per CDR3 protein results from TCRdb running MiXCR on the multiplex PCR reads. The sample holds around 400,000 distinct CDR3 sequences; about 13% are singletons and the top ten take 9.2%. This sequence originates from a woman younger than 35 with Graves' hyperthyroidism. V and J are TRBV3-1 and TRBJ2-4; TRBD2 is a possible D gene (5 bases). The sample comprised blood. Here the CDR3 reads CGSSQETSAGNIQYF. For the CDR3, the DNA is TGTGGCAGCAGCCAAGAAACGAGTGCGGGTAACATTCAGTACTTC.